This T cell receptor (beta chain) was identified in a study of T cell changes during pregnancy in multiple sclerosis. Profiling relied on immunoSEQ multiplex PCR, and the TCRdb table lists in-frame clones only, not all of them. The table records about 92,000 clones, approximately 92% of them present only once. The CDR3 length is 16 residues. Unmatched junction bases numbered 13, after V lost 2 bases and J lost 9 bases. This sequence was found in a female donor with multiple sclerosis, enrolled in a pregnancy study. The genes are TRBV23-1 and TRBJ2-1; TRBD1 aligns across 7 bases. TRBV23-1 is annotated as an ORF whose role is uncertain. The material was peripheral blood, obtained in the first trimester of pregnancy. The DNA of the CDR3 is TGCGCCAGCAGTCAAACCCTCGACAGGGCCGGGATTGAGCAGTTCTTC. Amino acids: CASSQTLDRAGIEQFF.